The 27 T cell receptor beta chains in this list originate from one sample, sequenced in a study of blood T cell repertoires in COVID-19. Assay used: immunoSEQ multiplex PCR; TCRdb lists only in-frame clones, some missing. The profile shows fewer than 200,000 clones, roughly 85% of them singletons. The sample taken for sequencing was PBMCs or T cells enriched from blood (not recorded which). These receptors were collected from a woman aged 18 to 35 who had recovered from COVID-19.

This clone was observed once. The J gene is TRBJ1-2, the V gene TRBV27, with D tentatively TRBD1 (6 bases). The CDR3 covers 14 residues. Germline V CDR1 and CDR2: MNHEY, SMNVEV (reference sequence). Deletions cut 2 bases from V and 5 bases from J, with 12 bases between. The CDR3 coding sequence is TGTGCCAGCAGTTTAGGCGGACAGCATTATGGCTACACCTTC. This encodes CASSLGGQHYGYTF.

The chain employs TRBV5-1 and TRBJ1-3, with D possibly being TRBD1 (6 bases). The CDR3 length is 16 residues. In germline, CDR1 is SGHRS, CDR2 YFSETQ. The germline V and J ends were trimmed by 4 bases and 8 bases, with 22 bases remaining between them. The CDR3 reads CASSPGQRGVGDTIYF. In DNA, the CDR3 is TGCGCCAGCAGCCCCGGACAGAGGGGCGTTGGGGACACCATATATTTT.

The rearrangement uses TRBV29-1 and TRBJ2-7; 10 bases match TRBD1. CDR3 size: 15 residues. J was trimmed by 8 bases and V by 6 bases; bases with no gene match: 16. Germline values: CDR1 SQVTM, CDR2 ANQGSEA. In nucleotides, the CDR3 is TGCAGCGTCTCCTCCGGGACAGGGGAATTACGCAAGCAGTACTTC. This codes for CSVSSGTGELRKQYF.

Only one count was recorded for this clone. The chain links TRBV6-5 to TRBJ1-1; 9 nucleotides agree with TRBD1. This CDR3 is built from 16 residues. Germline assignment: CDR1 MNHEY and CDR2 SVGAGI. The junction had 5 bases not matched to a gene; V was cut back by 2 bases and J by 1 base. The CDR3 here is CASSYPKGQGNTEAFF. The DNA of the CDR3 is TGTGCCAGCAGTTACCCTAAGGGACAGGGGAACACTGAAGCTTTCTTT.

The gene calls are TRBV11-2 and TRBJ2-2, with D possibly matching TRBD2 (6 bases). Trimming took 2 bases from V and 7 from J, leaving 11 bases between them. CDR3 length equals 14 residues. Germline loops: CDR1 SGHAT, CDR2 FQNNGV. The CDR3 nucleotides are TGTGCCAGCAGCTTATGGGGGGTAGGCGGGGAGCTGTTTTTT. Its translation is CASSLWGVGGELFF.

This clone showed up just once. The chain employs TRBV7-8 and TRBJ2-3; 12 positions agree with TRBD1. J lost 4 bases, V lost 3 bases, and 14 bases had no gene match. From germline, CDR1 is SGHVS and CDR2 FQNEAQ. The CDR3 is 19 amino acids. As DNA, the CDR3 is TGTGCCAGCAGCTTCTTGGGGACAGGGGGCATAATATCCTCAGATACGCAGTATTTT. Translating gives CASSFLGTGGIISSDTQYF.

V usage is TRBV28 and J usage is TRBJ1-2, with a weak D call TRBD1 (6 bases). V was trimmed by 2 bases and J by 8 bases, leaving 12 bases between them. Germline CDR1 and CDR2: MDHEN and SYDVKM. This CDR3 is built from 13 residues. CDR3 sequence (DNA): TGTGCCAGCAGTTTAGTCAGGGGAGTGGGCTACACCTTC. This sequence encodes CASSLVRGVGYTF.

J is TRBJ1-2 and V is TRBV2; 9 bases align to TRBD1. Germline CDR1 SNHLY, CDR2 FYNNEI. V lost 10 bases and J lost 7; bases outside the gene matches: 13. The CDR3 has 14 residues. The CDR3 reads CATFRDRDVAGYTF. CDR3 coding DNA: TGTGCCACCTTCCGGGACAGGGACGTGGCTGGCTACACCTTC.

The chain employs TRBV6-5 and TRBJ1-3; 7 bases line up with TRBD1. V trimming: 4 bases; J trimming: 2 bases; junction bases outside the gene matches: 2. From germline, CDR1 is MNHEY and CDR2 SVGAGI. The CDR3 length is 14 residues. The CDR3 sequence: CASSSQGAGNTIYF. As DNA, the CDR3 is TGTGCCAGCAGTTCTCAGGGGGCTGGAAACACCATATATTTT.

The rearrangement joins TRBV24-1 to TRBJ2-7, with 8 bases fitting TRBD1. V was pared by 3 bases and J by 2 bases, with 11 bases of the junction left unmatched. Per germline, CDR1 KGHDR and CDR2 SFDVKD. CDR3 length: 17 amino acids. The CDR3 DNA follows: TGTGCCACCAGTGATCCGGACAGGGTCAAAAAGGCCTACGAGCAGTACTTC. It yields the protein CATSDPDRVKKAYEQYF.

The chain couples TRBV7-2 to TRBJ2-2; TRBD1 matches 9 bases. The length of the CDR3 is 15 residues. Trimming cost V 5 bases and J 4 bases; bases outside gene matches: 5. The germline V gene has CDR1 SGHTA and CDR2 FQGNSA. The CDR3 loop is CASSTMGQGTGELFF. CDR3 DNA: TGTGCCAGCAGCACCATGGGACAGGGCACCGGGGAGCTGTTTTTT. The complete variable domain, with remaining parts taken from reference TRBV7-2 and TRBJ2-2, reads GAGVSQSPSNKVTEKGKDVELRCDPISGHTALYWYRQSLGQGLEFLIYFQGNSAPDKSGLPSDRFSAERTGGSVSTLTIQRTQQEDSAVYLCASSTMGQGTGELFFGEGSRLTVL.

This clone was counted a single time. This chain uses TRBV6-4 with TRBJ1-2, with 9 bases identical to TRBD1. The CDR3 runs 15 residues. V trimming: 3 bases; J trimming: 7 bases; junction bases outside the gene matches: 9. Germline CDR1 and CDR2: MRHNA and SNTAGT. The CDR3 DNA reads as TGTGCCAGCAGTGAAAGCCGTACAGGGGGCGGTGGCTACACCTTC. Translated, it gives CASSESRTGGGGYTF.

The V and J genes are TRBV7-2 and TRBJ1-5; 10 bases are shared with TRBD1. V trimming: 5 bases; J trimming: 2 bases; junction bases outside the gene matches: 9. Germline lookup yields CDR1 SGHTA and CDR2 FQGNSA. This CDR3 has 17 amino acids. CDR3 residues: CASSPPGTGAGNQPQHF. The CDR3 DNA follows: TGTGCCAGCAGCCCGCCCGGGACAGGGGCGGGCAATCAGCCCCAGCATTTT.

This chain connects TRBV4-2 to TRBJ1-4; D perhaps matches TRBD1 (5 bases). Trimming left V 4 bases short and J 8 bases short, with 20 bases between. Germline assignment: CDR1 LGHNA and CDR2 YNFKEQ. CDR3 size: 16 residues. CDR3 nucleotides: TGTGCCAGCAGCCCTGCACTGACAGACCAAGTAGAAAAACTGTTTTTT. It is translated as CASSPALTDQVEKLFF.

The rearrangement links TRBV7-9 to TRBJ2-7; 7 bases match TRBD2. The germline V gene encodes CDR1 SEHNR and CDR2 FQNEAQ (reference sequence). The CDR3 is 13 amino acids. With 2 bases clipped from V and 3 bases from J, the junction kept 1 base outside the gene matches. The chain's CDR3 is CASSLPGGYEQYF. The CDR3 coding sequence is TGTGCCAGCAGCTTACCGGGAGGCTACGAGCAGTACTTC.

This rearrangement joins TRBV5-1 to TRBJ1-4; D uncertain. V was cut by 4 bases and J by 0 bases, with 10 bases left in between. The CDR3 has 15 amino acids. Germline-derived CDR1 and CDR2 are SGHRS and YFSETQ. Here the CDR3 reads CASSGDTATNEKLFF. CDR3 coding DNA: TGCGCCAGCAGCGGCGACACAGCAACTAATGAAAAACTGTTTTTT. The entire variable domain, with the rest obtained from reference TRBV5-1 and TRBJ1-4, is as follows: KAGVTQTPRYLIKTRGQQVTLSCSPISGHRSVSWYQQTPGQGLQFLFEYFSETQRNKGNFPGRFSGRQFSNSRSEMNVSTLELGDSALYLCASSGDTATNEKLFFGSGTQLSVL.

The chain is built from TRBV28 and TRBJ1-1; 8 bases match TRBD1. Germline assignment: CDR1 MDHEN and CDR2 SYDVKM. This CDR3 is built from 14 residues. V lost 8 bases, J lost 5 bases, and 10 bases stayed unmatched. The CDR3 sequence: CASGRQGRWTEAFF. The CDR3 bases are TGTGCCAGCGGCCGACAGGGGCGATGGACTGAAGCTTTCTTT.

In its sample, this clone was seen once. The chain uses TRBV11-2 and TRBJ1-2, with D maybe TRBD1 (5 bases). The CDR3 loop spans 16 amino acids. V lost 1 base to trimming and J lost 4 bases, with 16 bases between them. Germline CDR1 is SGHAT and CDR2 is FQNNGV. The CDR3 here is CASSLARGWGVYGYTF. The CDR3, as DNA: TGTGCCAGCAGCTTAGCTCGTGGCTGGGGGGTCTATGGCTACACCTTC. Complete variable domain (other parts from reference TRBV11-2 and TRBJ1-2): EAGVAQSPRYKIIEKRQSVAFWCNPISGHATLYWYQQILGQGPKLLIQFQNNGVVDDSQLPKDRFSAERLKGVDSTLKIQPAKLEDSAVYLCASSLARGWGVYGYTFGSGTRLTVV.

J is TRBJ1-1 and V is TRBV28; the match to TRBD1 covers 7 bases. V shed 7 bases, J shed 4 bases, and the junction held 6 bases outside the gene matches. Germline V CDR1 and CDR2: MDHEN, SYDVKM. The CDR3 has 13 residues. The CDR3: CASTEDRLTEAFF. As DNA, the CDR3 is TGTGCCAGCACCGAGGACAGGCTCACTGAAGCTTTCTTT.

The V gene is TRBV4-3, the J gene TRBJ2-7, with D possibly TRBD2 on 6 matching bases. Germline values: CDR1 LGHNA, CDR2 YSLEER. V gave up 7 bases and J gave up 1 base, with 17 bases separating them. The CDR3 has 15 residues. CDR3: CASTLKPGDSYEQYF. For the CDR3, the DNA is TGCGCCAGCACCTTAAAGCCGGGGGATTCCTACGAGCAGTACTTC.

The chain combines TRBV28 with TRBJ2-7; the D gene is possibly TRBD1 (6 bases). This CDR3 has 14 residues. Trimming removed 3 bases at V and 6 bases at J, with 15 bases between. CDR1 is MDHEN and CDR2 is SYDVKM in the germline V gene. In DNA form, the CDR3 reads TGTGCCAGCAGTTTCAGGGGCTCAAACAGCGAGCAGTACTTC. Translation gives CASSFRGSNSEQYF.

This clone was counted a few times. This chain uses TRBV2 with TRBJ1-2; TRBD1 agrees at 7 bases. Germline V gene sequence: CDR1 SNHLY, CDR2 FYNNEI. The V and J ends lost 6 bases and 4 bases, in that order; junction bases with no gene match: 5. This CDR3 has 13 residues. The CDR3 DNA reads TGTGCCAGCAGGACAGGGTGGGTCTATGGCTACACCTTC. Amino acids: CASRTGWVYGYTF.

This chain links TRBV18 with TRBJ1-1; D remains ambiguous. The germline V and J ends were trimmed by 3 bases and 4 bases, with 18 bases remaining between them. There are 16 residues in the CDR3. CDR1 KGHSH and CDR2 LQKENI come from the germline V gene. Written as DNA, the CDR3 is TGTGCCAGCTCACCTTTTTTGGAGGGAAGTGGCACTGAAGCTTTCTTT. Protein: CASSPFLEGSGTEAFF.

The chain has TRBV10-3 and TRBJ1-5; TRBD1 aligns across 9 bases. Germline V gene data show CDR1 as ENHRY and CDR2 as SYGVKD. CDR3 size: 16 residues. V trimming: 0 bases; J trimming: 6 bases; junction bases outside the gene matches: 6. The CDR3 sequence: CAISESVGTGRQPQHF. CDR3 sequence (DNA): TGTGCCATCAGTGAGTCGGTGGGGACAGGGCGTCAGCCCCAGCATTTT.

V gene TRBV29-1 combines with J gene TRBJ2-3; 7 bases are a match to TRBD2. The CDR3 loop spans 14 amino acids. Germline V gene sequence: CDR1 SQVTM, CDR2 ANQGSEA. The CDR3 DNA sequence: TGCAGTGCCGAAGGGTTCCCTAGCGGAGATACGCAGTATTTT. Its protein is CSAEGFPSGDTQYF.

The chain is built from TRBV14 and TRBJ2-5; D is ambiguous. The CDR3 has 16 amino acids. Per the germline V gene, CDR1 is SGHDN and CDR2 is FVKESK. V lost 1 base and J 5 bases, leaving 17 bases between the germline ends. DNA for the CDR3: TGTGCCAGCAGCCAAGGGCAGGTGCCCTTTCGGGAGACCCAGTACTTC. Its translation: CASSQGQVPFRETQYF.

This clone was observed once. The CDR3 loop is CASSQESGRGNNYGYTF. Here the CDR3 DNA reads TGTGCCAGCAGCCAAGAGTCAGGGCGAGGAAATAACTATGGCTACACCTTC. The chain joins TRBV3-1 (or the pseudogene TRBV3-2) to TRBJ1-2; a weak D match, TRBD1 (5 bases). The V gene's germline CDR1 is LGHDT and CDR2 YNNKEL (reference sequence). The CDR3 loop spans 17 amino acids. The V end lost 0 bases, the J end lost 1 base, and 15 bases lay between the germline ends.